These 18 T cell receptor beta chains came from one sample sequenced in a study of T cells in localized non-small cell lung cancer. Clones were read by immunoSEQ multiplex PCR, and TCRdb kept only the in-frame ones, dropping some. Among about 41,000 clones, 86% were seen once, and the ten largest hold 6.5% to 9%. The material was peripheral blood, obtained before any cancer treatment. Receptors were obtained from a woman aged 18 to 55 with stage III lung adenocarcinoma.

The genes are TRBV4-2 and TRBJ2-1; D might be TRBD2 (5 bases). The ends were cut back, 2 bases at V and 0 bases at J, with 8 bases in the middle. Germline CDR1 LGHNA, CDR2 YNFKEQ. The length of the CDR3 is 15 residues. CDR3 loop: CASSQLTSSYNEQFF. For the CDR3, the DNA is TGTGCCAGCAGCCAATTAACTAGCTCCTACAATGAGCAGTTCTTC.

The rearrangement uses TRBV5-1 and TRBJ2-7; 8 bases align to TRBD1. The CDR3 contains 16 residues. Germline CDR1 and CDR2: SGHRS and YFSETQ. Trimming took 0 bases from V and 0 from J; bases not matched to a gene: 5. Written as DNA, the CDR3 is TGCGCCAGCAGCTTGGGGACAGGGCGAGGCTCCTACGAGCAGTACTTC. As protein: CASSLGTGRGSYEQYF.

V usage is TRBV6-5 and J usage is TRBJ2-7, with D possibly TRBD2 on 5 matching bases. Trimming shortened V by 2 bases and J by 1 base, and 9 bases separated the two germline ends. In germline, CDR1 is MNHEY, CDR2 SVGAGI. This CDR3 contains 14 residues. Written as DNA, the CDR3 is TGTGCCAGCAGTTACAGGGCGGGTTCCTACGAGCAGTACTTC. Protein product: CASSYRAGSYEQYF.

The V gene is TRBV6-6, the J gene TRBJ1-2; D is unresolved. The CDR3 has 15 amino acids. Trimming stripped 4 bases from V and 6 bases from J, with 18 bases between. CDR1 is MNHNY, CDR2 SVGAGI, per germline (reference sequence). As DNA, the CDR3 is TGTGCCAGCAGTTTAGTCGGAGGGCAGGTGGATGGCTACACCTTC. Protein product: CASSLVGGQVDGYTF.

In its sample, this clone was seen once. The V gene is TRBV7-9, the J gene TRBJ2-5; 8 bases are shared with TRBD2. The V gene end was trimmed by 5 bases and the J gene end by 2 bases; junction bases not matched to a gene: 10. The germline gives CDR1 SEHNR, CDR2 FQNEAQ (reference sequence). This CDR3 is built from 16 residues. The CDR3 loop reads CASSPRGAGAQETQYF. Written as DNA, the CDR3 is TGTGCCAGCAGCCCCCGAGGAGCGGGGGCACAAGAGACCCAGTACTTC.

The chain employs TRBV19 and TRBJ1-5; D is unclear. CDR1 and CDR2 (germline): LNHDA, SQIVND (reference sequence). The germline V and J ends were trimmed by 2 bases and 6 bases, with 8 bases remaining between them. The CDR3 has 13 residues. CDR3 DNA sequence: TGTGCCAGTAGTATAAGCGGGTCTCAGCCCCAGCATTTT. Translation gives CASSISGSQPQHF.

This chain connects TRBV5-1 to TRBJ2-3; D not certain. Trimming cost V 2 bases and J 3 bases, with 13 bases left between them. Germline lookup yields CDR1 SGHRS and CDR2 YFSETQ. CDR3 length: 15 amino acids. CDR3 coding DNA: TGCGCCAGCAGCTTTAAGGGTAGTTTAACAGATACGCAGTATTTT. This gives the protein CASSFKGSLTDTQYF.

The chain uses TRBV21-1 and TRBJ1-3; the table's D call, TRBD1, was not checked against the DNA. TRBV21-1 is marked as a pseudogene. CDR3 length: 16 amino acids. CDR3 sequence (DNA): TGTGCCAGCAGCAAAGAACAGGAAAGCCCTGGAAACACCATATATTTT. Its protein is CASSKEQESPGNTIYF.

This chain joins TRBV5-6 and TRBJ1-6, with D perhaps matching TRBD1 (5 bases). The CDR3 contains 18 residues. CDR1 is SGHDT and CDR2 is YYEEEE in the germline V gene. Trimming removed 2 bases from V and 0 bases from J, with 15 bases in between. CDR3 DNA sequence: TGTGCCAGCAGCTTTGGATTACGGGGGAGCTCCTATAATTCACCCCTCCACTTT. As protein: CASSFGLRGSSYNSPLHF.

This clone was observed a handful of times. The chain uses TRBV7-9 and TRBJ2-7; D call uncertain. The germline V gene has CDR1 SEHNR and CDR2 FQNEAQ (reference sequence). The CDR3 is 12 residues long. V dropped 2 bases and J dropped 2 bases, with 4 bases sitting between them. CDR3 coding DNA: TGTGCCAGCAGCTTAAACGCCTACGAGCAGTACTTC. Translation gives CASSLNAYEQYF.

The chain carries TRBV19 and TRBJ1-5, with 7 bases aligning to TRBD1. CDR1 and CDR2 (germline): LNHDA, SQIVND (reference sequence). This CDR3 is built from 14 residues. The junction had 6 bases not matched to a gene; V was cut back by 4 bases and J by 6 bases. CDR3 in amino acids: CASSTDRAGQPQHF. The CDR3 nucleotides are TGTGCCAGTAGTACCGACAGGGCTGGTCAGCCCCAGCATTTT.

This clone was picked up one time. CDR3: CASSYREDYEQYF. In nucleotides, the CDR3 is TGTGCCAGCAGTTACAGGGAGGACTACGAGCAGTACTTC. V usage is TRBV6-6 and J usage is TRBJ2-7; weak D call: TRBD2 (6 bases). CDR3 length: 13 residues. The V gene lost 2 bases and the J gene lost 3 bases, with 8 bases spanning the gap. Germline CDR1 is MNHNY and CDR2 is SVGAGI (reference sequence).

The gene calls are TRBV6-5 and TRBJ2-3; D uncertain. The germline V and J ends were trimmed by 0 bases and 4 bases, with 8 bases remaining between them. This CDR3 has 14 residues. From germline, CDR1 is MNHEY and CDR2 SVGAGI. The CDR3 protein is CASSYSLFADTQYF. In DNA form, the CDR3 reads TGTGCCAGCAGTTACTCGCTTTTCGCAGATACGCAGTATTTT.

This chain joins TRBV7-8 and TRBJ2-7; unclear D gene. Looked up from germline, CDR1 is SGHVS and CDR2 is FQNEAQ. V dropped 1 base and J dropped 6 bases, with 7 bases sitting between them. The CDR3 loop spans 12 amino acids. For the CDR3, the DNA is TGTGCCAGCAGCTTAGACCTAACCGAGCAGTACTTC. It translates to CASSLDLTEQYF.

This chain connects TRBV28 to TRBJ1-5; D is undetermined. The CDR3 runs 15 residues. Germline loops: CDR1 MDHEN, CDR2 SYDVKM. The V and J ends lost 7 bases and 6 bases respectively, with 19 bases between them. CDR3 sequence: CASNHPDENSQPQHF. For the CDR3, the DNA is TGTGCCAGCAACCACCCGGACGAAAACAGTCAGCCCCAGCATTTT.

The chain joins TRBV2 to TRBJ2-1; D is possibly TRBD2 (6 bases). The germline gives CDR1 SNHLY, CDR2 FYNNEI. The ends were cut back, 3 bases at V and 8 bases at J, with 17 bases in the middle. The CDR3 contains 15 residues. CDR3: CASSEEGRRVDEQFF. The CDR3, as DNA: TGTGCCAGCAGTGAGGAGGGGCGCCGCGTGGATGAGCAGTTCTTC.

This clone was seen a handful of times. This chain uses TRBV7-2 with TRBJ1-2; the D gene is possibly TRBD1 (5 bases). CDR3 length: 15 amino acids. Trimming removed 2 bases at V and 4 bases at J, with 14 bases between. Germline V gene sequence: CDR1 SGHTA, CDR2 FQGNSA. The CDR3 coding sequence is TGTGCCAGCAGCTTATCGGGACCGGCGGCCTATGGCTACACCTTC. Its protein is CASSLSGPAAYGYTF.

This sequence joins TRBV6-1 and TRBJ2-3; D gene unclear. The V and J ends lost 5 bases and 2 bases respectively, with 14 bases between them. Per germline, CDR1 MNHNS and CDR2 SASEGT. The CDR3 is made up of 15 amino acids. The CDR3 region has the DNA TGTGCCAGCAGTTGGGAAGGAACATTCACAGATACGCAGTATTTT. It encodes CASSWEGTFTDTQYF.